This passage covers 20 T cell receptor beta chains from one sample sequenced in a study of shared clonotypes between healthy human individuals. Clones were read by immunoSEQ multiplex PCR, and TCRdb kept only the in-frame ones, dropping some. The sample includes a few million clones, roughly 93% of them seen just once. Material for sequencing was naive CD4+ T cells from PBMCs. The subset: CD45RA+ positively selected. These receptors were collected from a young man in good health. Some clones in this sample may be carry-over from other donors' samples.

The chain joins TRBV18 to TRBJ1-3; D is unresolved. Germline CDR1 and CDR2: KGHSH and LQKENI. V dropped 7 bases and J dropped 5 bases, with 18 bases sitting between them. The CDR3 has 15 residues. CDR3 in DNA: TGTGCCAGCTTCGTACCTCAGGTATCGCGAAACACCATATATTTT. It yields the protein CASFVPQVSRNTIYF.

The chain couples TRBV5-8 to TRBJ1-4; tentative D call: TRBD1 (5 bases). The CDR3 covers 16 residues. V lost 0 bases and J lost 3, with 12 bases in between. Per the germline V gene, CDR1 is SGHTS and CDR2 is YDEGEE. Here the CDR3 reads CASSLGGGAANEKLFF. The CDR3 DNA follows: TGTGCCAGCAGCTTGGGGGGCGGCGCGGCTAATGAAAAACTGTTTTTT.

DNA for the CDR3: TGTGCCAGCAGTGGAGGGACAGGGGCCTACAATGAGCAGTTCTTC. Its translation is CASSGGTGAYNEQFF. This sequence joins TRBV6-1 and TRBJ2-1; 10 nucleotides agree with TRBD1. V lost 4 bases to trimming and J lost 2 bases; unmatched junction nucleotides: 2. There are 15 residues in the CDR3. The germline CDR1 and CDR2 sequences are MNHNS and SASEGT.

This chain joins TRBV27 and TRBJ2-3, with 13 bases lining up with TRBD2. Trimming cost V 2 bases and J 1 base; bases outside gene matches: 9. The CDR3 totals 19 residues. The germline CDR1 and CDR2 sequences are MNHEY and SMNVEV (reference sequence). This chain's CDR3 is CASSLRRTSGSWGTDTQYF. CDR3 in DNA: TGTGCCAGCAGTTTACGTCGGACTAGCGGGAGCTGGGGCACAGATACGCAGTATTTT.

The rearrangement links TRBV2 to TRBJ1-5; unclear D gene. This CDR3 is 12 amino acids long. CDR1 and CDR2 from the germline V gene are SNHLY and FYNNEI. Trimming stripped 3 bases from V and 7 bases from J, with 7 bases between. This chain's CDR3 is CASSDIQQPQHF. DNA of the CDR3: TGTGCCAGCAGTGACATTCAGCAGCCCCAGCATTTT.

The chain combines TRBV4-1 with TRBJ2-4; TRBD2 matches 10 bases. The germline CDR1 and CDR2 sequences are MGHRA and YSYEKL. J lost 7 bases, V lost 3 bases, and 6 bases had no gene match. There are 15 residues in the CDR3. The CDR3 sequence is CASSHPLAGDNIQYF. The CDR3 region has the DNA TGCGCCAGCAGCCACCCGCTAGCGGGAGATAACATTCAGTACTTC.

The rearrangement joins TRBV30 to TRBJ1-2, with TRBD1 matching 9 bases. With V trimmed by 3 bases and J by 8 bases, 7 bases remained unmatched. CDR1 is GTSNPN, CDR2 SVGIG, per germline (reference sequence). CDR3 length equals 13 residues. CDR3 region: CAWRTTGGWGYTF. For the CDR3, the DNA is TGTGCCTGGAGAACCACAGGGGGCTGGGGCTACACCTTC.

Regarding this clone: Additional DNA sequences in this sample encode the identical CDR3. The chain is built from TRBV29-1 and TRBJ2-1, with a possible D match to TRBD1 (6 bases). The V and J ends lost 3 bases and 1 base respectively, with 10 bases between them. This CDR3 has 14 residues. In germline, CDR1 is SQVTM, CDR2 ANQGSEA. CDR3 region: CSVDRGSSYNEQFF. CDR3 in DNA: TGCAGCGTTGACAGGGGATCTTCCTACAATGAGCAGTTCTTC.

This chain connects TRBV25-1 to TRBJ2-3; 9 bases line up with TRBD2. The CDR3 totals 16 residues. Unmatched junction bases numbered 11, after V lost 4 bases and J lost 6 bases. The V gene's germline CDR1 is MGHDK and CDR2 SYGVNS. The CDR3 spells CASSAASSGRGDTQYF. CDR3 sequence (DNA): TGTGCCAGCAGTGCTGCTAGTAGCGGGAGAGGGGATACGCAGTATTTT.

This clone was seen only a few times. V is TRBV7-9 and J is TRBJ1-1, with D possibly being TRBD1 (5 bases). Trimming took 5 bases from V and 10 from J, leaving 11 bases between them. CDR1 and CDR2 from the germline V gene are SEHNR and FQNEAQ (reference sequence). The CDR3 extends over 11 amino acids. CDR3 sequence: CASSPRDPAFF. CDR3 coding DNA: TGTGCCAGCAGCCCTCGGGACCCAGCTTTCTTT.

The V gene is TRBV5-1, the J gene TRBJ2-1; 8 bases fit TRBD2. The germline V gene has CDR1 SGHRS and CDR2 YFSETQ. This CDR3 has 16 amino acids. Germline trimming cut 0 bases from V and 2 bases from J; bases unmatched to any gene: 4. The CDR3 bases are TGCGCCAGCAGCTTGGATCCTAGCGGGCCCTACAATGAGCAGTTCTTC. Amino acids: CASSLDPSGPYNEQFF.

This clone was detected once. The rearrangement joins TRBV6-5 to TRBJ1-1; D gene ambiguous. Trimming shortened V by 0 bases and J by 6 bases, and 8 bases separated the two germline ends. Germline loops: CDR1 MNHEY, CDR2 SVGAGI. The CDR3 totals 13 residues. The CDR3 sequence: CASSYSSPAEAFF. DNA for the CDR3: TGTGCCAGCAGTTACTCGAGTCCCGCTGAAGCTTTCTTT.

The chain has TRBV2 and TRBJ1-1; D possibly corresponds to TRBD1 (6 bases). From germline, CDR1 is SNHLY and CDR2 FYNNEI. CDR3 size: 13 residues. Between the trimmed V and J ends, which lost 11 bases and 0 bases, there was a span of 13 bases. In DNA, the CDR3 is TGTGCCGGCACCGGGACAATGAACACTGAAGCTTTCTTT. Its translation: CAGTGTMNTEAFF.

The chain carries TRBV28 and TRBJ1-2; no reliable D call. This CDR3 has 13 residues. V gave up 8 bases and J gave up 6 bases, with 16 bases separating them. Germline V gene sequence: CDR1 MDHEN, CDR2 SYDVKM. CDR3 in amino acids: CASALGLGDGYTF. CDR3 sequence (DNA): TGTGCCAGCGCCCTAGGGCTCGGGGATGGCTACACCTTC.

About this clone: Other nucleotide sequences from this sample produce the same CDR3. The CDR3 spells CASSLGGGSQPQHF. CDR3 DNA sequence: TGTGCCAGCAGTTTAGGAGGGGGCAGTCAGCCCCAGCATTTT. The V call is TRBV28, the J call TRBJ1-5; TRBD1 agrees at 7 bases. V shed 2 bases and J 6 bases; nucleotides not matched to a gene: 4. The CDR3 length is 14 residues. Germline V CDR1 and CDR2: MDHEN, SYDVKM.

The CDR3 reads CASSERGNSYNEQFF. The CDR3 nucleotides are TGTGCCAGCAGCGAGCGGGGGAACTCCTACAATGAGCAGTTCTTC. This rearrangement joins TRBV6-1 to TRBJ2-1, with 8 bases lining up with TRBD2. Germline values: CDR1 MNHNS, CDR2 SASEGT. CDR3 length: 15 residues. The ends lost 6 bases at V and 0 bases at J; junction bases unmatched: 4.

The J gene is TRBJ2-7, the V gene TRBV6-6, with D possibly matching TRBD1 (5 bases). Trimming took off 2 bases at V and 2 bases at J, with 13 bases between the two ends. There are 15 residues in the CDR3. Germline CDR1 reads MNHNY; CDR2 reads SVGAGI (reference sequence). CDR3 sequence reads: CASSYRGDYAYEQYF. In DNA form, the CDR3 reads TGTGCCAGCAGTTACAGGGGTGATTACGCCTACGAGCAGTACTTC.

The V call is TRBV4-1, the J call TRBJ1-2; D is ambiguous. From germline, CDR1 is MGHRA and CDR2 YSYEKL. The length of the CDR3 is 12 residues. The V gene lost 4 bases and the J gene lost 8 bases, with 11 bases spanning the gap. The CDR3 DNA sequence: TGCGCCAGCAGCCGGTCAGGCGGGGGCTACACCTTC. Amino acids: CASSRSGGGYTF.

In regard to this clone: This specimen includes other DNA sequences encoding the same CDR3. The gene calls are TRBV18 and TRBJ2-7; D is possibly TRBD1 (6 bases). The ends were cut back, 6 bases at V and 3 bases at J, with 12 bases in the middle. The CDR3 extends over 13 amino acids. Looked up from germline, CDR1 is KGHSH and CDR2 is LQKENI. The DNA for the CDR3 is TGTGCCAGCTCCCTTGGACAGAACTACGAGCAGTACTTC. Its protein is CASSLGQNYEQYF.

The rearrangement links TRBV29-1 to TRBJ2-5; the D gene could be TRBD1 or TRBD2 (5 bases each). The germline V and J ends were trimmed by 6 bases and 3 bases, with 14 bases remaining between them. CDR3 length: 13 amino acids. Germline V lookup: CDR1 SQVTM, CDR2 ANQGSEA. In DNA form, the CDR3 reads TGCAGCGTGGGACGGCGGCTTAAAGAGACCCAGTACTTC. Its translation: CSVGRRLKETQYF.